The rows below give T cell receptor beta chains drawn from one sample of a study of blood T cells in healthy people across ages. MiXCR, applied by TCRdb to the 5' RACE reads, yields one record per CDR3 protein. Here the sample spans roughly 1.5 million distinct CDR3 sequences, approximately 42% being singletons. Sequenced sample: blood. The receptor set was obtained from a woman aged 18-29 years in good health. Both conserved end residues are part of each CDR3. A D gene is named only where the DNA matches it firmly. Where a row states a size, it is once, few, many or the class of an expanded clone; other rows omit it.

TGTGCCAGCAGCAGGAGGGGGAACACCGACAATGAGCAGTTCTTC	CASSRRGNTDNEQFF	TRBJ2-1	TRBV14	-	-
TGCGCCAGCAGCTTGGAATTGGCGGGTAGAGGGGCCAACGTCCTGACTTTC	CASSLELAGRGANVLTF	TRBJ2-6	TRBV5-1	-	-
TGCAGCGTAATATCCCATTACATTCAGTACTTC	CSVISHYIQYF	TRBJ2-4	TRBV29-1	-	few
TGTGCCAGCAGCTTTCCGGCTGGGAACGAGCAGTTCTTC	CASSFPAGNEQFF	TRBJ2-1	TRBV7-9	-	few
TGCAGCGGTGAGGGTTACACTGAAGCTTTCTTT	CSGEGYTEAFF	TRBJ1-1	TRBV29-1	-	-
TGCGCCAGCAGCTTGAGGGATCTCTTTATTGCAAATGAGCAGTACTTC	CASSLRDLFIANEQYF	TRBJ2-5	TRBV5-1	-	-
TGTGCCAGCAGTGAATTGGTGGGACAGAAAAACATTCAGTACTTC	CASSELVGQKNIQYF	TRBJ2-4	TRBV25-1	TRBD1	-
TGTGCCAGCAATGGGGCAGGGACCTACGAGCAGTTCTTC	CASNGAGTYEQFF	TRBJ2-1	TRBV28	-	-
TGTGCCACCGGACAGTTCCAAGAGACCCAGTTCTTC	CATGQFQETQFF	TRBJ2-1	TRBV5-6	-	-
TGTGCCAGCAGCACCCTAGCGGGAGACCCGAACACCGGGGAGCTGTTTTTT	CASSTLAGDPNTGELFF	TRBJ2-2	TRBV7-9	TRBD2	-